The source of this T cell receptor beta chain is a study of blood T cell repertoires in COVID-19. Study at large: Sample material is recorded as cDNA or gDNA derived from T cells, B-cell-depleted T cells, or PBMCs.

As originally analysed: Cell counts per sample came from amplifying reference gene primers. The table came from immunoSEQ multiplex PCR; TCRdb's copy has only in-frame clones and leaves some out. V and J calls and clone size are those listed in that table; D and trimming were worked out from the DNA. The table lists hundreds of thousands of clones, 70% to 90% of them singletons, with under 4% in the top ten. Germline V gene sequence: CDR1 LNHDA, CDR2 SQIVND (reference sequence). The V and J ends lost 4 bases and 5 bases, in that order; junction bases with no gene match: 11. CDR3 length: 17 residues. The source of this sequence is a woman aged 25 to 39 with COVID-19, enrolled during active disease. Specimen: peripheral blood. The rearrangement joins TRBV19 to TRBJ1-5; 10 nucleotides match TRBD1. In DNA, the CDR3 is TGTGCCAGTAGTAAAGGGGGGACAGGGGCCAATCATCAGCCCCAGCATTTT. Translated, it gives CASSKGGTGANHQPQHF.